This T cell receptor beta chain was found in a study of shared clonotypes between healthy human individuals. The CDR3 sequence is 14 residues long. The V end lost 2 bases, the J end lost 4 bases, and 10 bases lay between the germline ends. Germline V lookup: CDR1 SGHTA, CDR2 FQGNSA. Sorted-subset replicate PCRs used about 180 ng DNA, about 30,000 T cell genomes. Using immunoSEQ multiplex PCR, the repertoire was profiled, and TCRdb retains in-frame clones only, with some absent. The sample lists 1 million to 1.3 million clones; 75% to 85% were seen once. What was sequenced was memory CD4+ T cells from PBMCs. Subset denoted: CD45RA-negative fraction. This sequence was found in a man younger than 35 in good health. Some clones in this sample may be carry-over from other donors' samples. The chain has TRBV7-2 and TRBJ2-3, with D possibly TRBD2 on 5 matching bases. Here the CDR3 DNA reads TGTGCCAGCAGCTTAACGGGGATCGCAGATACGCAGTATTTT. Its translation is CASSLTGIADTQYF.